The entry that follows covers one TCR beta chain sequence. Its antigen is as yet unknown. The CDR3 is 15 residues long. PCR employed 60 Vbeta and 13 Jbeta primers. Using immunoSEQ multiplex PCR, the repertoire was profiled, and TCRdb retains in-frame clones only, with some absent. The table for this sample gives 130,000 to 150,000 clones. This record comes from a study of cytomegalovirus exposure and HLA in healthy donors. Notes on the study in general: Later analysis demonstrated an association between a missense DCLRE1C variant and TCR beta V- and J-gene trimming.

The specimen was PBMCs. The receptor was derived from a male donor in good health and CMV-seronegative. This sequence joins TRBV21-1 and TRBJ1-1. TRBV21-1 is an annotated pseudogene. The CDR3 region is CASSLRTEENTEAFF. CDR3 coding DNA: TGTGCCAGCAGCCTTCGCACCGAGGAGAACACTGAAGCTTTCTTT.